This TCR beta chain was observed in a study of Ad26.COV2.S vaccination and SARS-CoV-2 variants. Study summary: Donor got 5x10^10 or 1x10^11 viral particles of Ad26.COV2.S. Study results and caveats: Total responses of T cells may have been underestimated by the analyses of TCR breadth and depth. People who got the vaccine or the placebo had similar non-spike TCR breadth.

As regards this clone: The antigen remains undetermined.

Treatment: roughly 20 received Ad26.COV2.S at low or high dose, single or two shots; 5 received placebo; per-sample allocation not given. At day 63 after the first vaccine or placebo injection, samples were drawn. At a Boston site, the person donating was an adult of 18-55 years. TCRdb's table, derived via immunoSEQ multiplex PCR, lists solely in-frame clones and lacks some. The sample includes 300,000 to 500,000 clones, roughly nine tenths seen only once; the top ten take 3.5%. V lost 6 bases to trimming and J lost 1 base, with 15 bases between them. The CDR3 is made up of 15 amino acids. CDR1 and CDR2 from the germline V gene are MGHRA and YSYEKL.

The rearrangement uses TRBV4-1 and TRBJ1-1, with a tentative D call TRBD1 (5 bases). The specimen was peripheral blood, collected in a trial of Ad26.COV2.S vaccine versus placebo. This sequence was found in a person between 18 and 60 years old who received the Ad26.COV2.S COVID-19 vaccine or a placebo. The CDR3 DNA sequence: TGCGCCAGCAGAGACAGACCCCGACCGAACACTGAAGCTTTCTTT. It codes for CASRDRPRPNTEAFF.